The 20 T cell receptor beta chains presented below share a single source sample, sequenced in a study of blood T cell repertoires in COVID-19. Generated by immunoSEQ multiplex PCR, the TCRdb table keeps only in-frame clones and is missing some. The sample contains over 200,000 clones, nearly 90% of which appear only once. The source material was PBMCs or T cells enriched from blood (not recorded which). These TCRs come from a man under 40 who had recovered from COVID-19.

The CDR3 sequence is CASSRVMGAEAFF. The CDR3 nucleotides read TGCGCCAGCAGCCGGGTGATGGGAGCTGAAGCTTTCTTT. V is TRBV4-1 and J is TRBJ1-1; D gene uncertain. The CDR3 runs 13 residues. Trimming stripped 4 bases from V and 6 bases from J, with 12 bases between. The germline V gene has CDR1 MGHRA and CDR2 YSYEKL.

J is TRBJ2-3 and V is TRBV7-9, with 7 bases aligning to TRBD2. CDR3 length equals 16 residues. CDR1 and CDR2 from the germline V gene are SEHNR and FQNEAQ (reference sequence). V shed 3 bases, J shed 0 bases, and the junction held 6 bases outside the gene matches. CDR3 bases: TGTGCCAGCAGCTTTGGGGGGGTAACTAGCACAGATACGCAGTATTTT. It codes for CASSFGGVTSTDTQYF.

The chain combines TRBV4-3 with TRBJ2-3, with 11 bases identical to TRBD2. Trimming removed 6 bases from V and 1 base from J; junction bases left unmatched: 3. This CDR3 has 15 residues. From germline, CDR1 is LGHNA and CDR2 YSLEER. CDR3: CASRKTSGGTDTQYF. For the CDR3, the DNA is TGCGCCAGCAGGAAGACTAGCGGGGGCACAGATACGCAGTATTTT.

CDR3 sequence: CASSRGSWVGTEAFF. The CDR3 coding sequence is TGTGCCAGCAGCCGGGGCTCCTGGGTGGGCACTGAAGCTTTCTTT. This rearrangement joins TRBV14 to TRBJ1-1; D may be TRBD1 (5 bases). The CDR3 is 15 residues long. Germline V gene data show CDR1 as SGHDN and CDR2 as FVKESK. V was clipped by 4 bases and J by 4 bases, with 16 bases between them.

This chain uses TRBV5-8 with TRBJ2-1; TRBD1 matches at 9 bases. Trimming cost V 2 bases and J 9 bases; bases outside gene matches: 9. The germline CDR1 and CDR2 sequences are SGHTS and YDEGEE. This CDR3 comprises 15 residues. The CDR3 region is CASSFAGTGKGEQFF. CDR3 DNA sequence: TGTGCCAGCAGCTTCGCCGGGACAGGGAAGGGTGAGCAGTTCTTC.

V is TRBV11-3 and J is TRBJ2-2; TRBD1 might be the D (6 bases). CDR3 length: 14 amino acids. V gave up 3 bases and J gave up 4 bases, with 9 bases separating them. Germline loops: CDR1 SGHNT, CDR2 YENEEA. For the CDR3, the DNA is TGTGCCAGCAGCTTTGACAGGAGCACCGGGGAGCTGTTTTTT. This translates into CASSFDRSTGELFF.

The rearrangement joins TRBV20-1 to TRBJ2-7; D unclear. Germline CDR1 reads DFQATT; CDR2 reads SNEGSKA (reference sequence). Trimming stripped 1 base from V and 12 bases from J, with 13 bases between. CDR3 size: 11 residues. CDR3 DNA: TGCAGTGCTAGAGCCTTTGTTACAGCGTACTTC. As protein: CSARAFVTAYF.

This rearrangement joins TRBV7-2 to TRBJ2-1; no reliable D call. CDR1 SGHTA and CDR2 FQGNSA come from the germline V gene. CDR3 size: 13 residues. V was cut by 0 bases and J by 8 bases, with 8 bases left in between. This CDR3 reads CASSLAGIYEQFF. The CDR3 nucleotides read TGTGCCAGCAGCTTAGCGGGCATCTATGAGCAGTTCTTC.

V gene TRBV20-1 combines with J gene TRBJ2-5, with 10 bases matching TRBD1. Germline loops: CDR1 DFQATT, CDR2 SNEGSKA (reference sequence). The CDR3 runs 14 residues. V shed 3 bases, J shed 4 bases, and the junction held 5 bases outside the gene matches. The CDR3 DNA sequence: TGCAGTGCTAGTCCAAGGACAGGGGGAGAGACCCAGTACTTC. Its protein is CSASPRTGGETQYF.

The rearrangement uses TRBV6-5 and TRBJ2-7; D possibly corresponds to TRBD2 (6 bases). The CDR3 totals 15 residues. The germline V and J ends were trimmed by 0 bases and 5 bases, with 14 bases remaining between them. CDR1 and CDR2 (germline): MNHEY, SVGAGI. CDR3 sequence reads: CASSYSMGGRNEQYF. CDR3 sequence (DNA): TGTGCCAGCAGTTACTCAATGGGGGGTAGGAACGAGCAGTACTTC.

The V and J genes are TRBV6-5 and TRBJ1-1, with D possibly TRBD1 on 6 matching bases. The CDR3 sequence is 13 residues long. V was cut by 8 bases and J by 4 bases, with 14 bases left in between. Germline V gives CDR1 MNHEY, CDR2 SVGAGI. This chain's CDR3 is CASEGGFRTEAFF. In DNA, the CDR3 is TGTGCCAGCGAAGGGGGATTCCGCACTGAAGCTTTCTTT.

The V gene is TRBV28, the J gene TRBJ2-5, with a possible D match to TRBD1 (6 bases). The CDR3 contains 15 residues. Trimming shortened V by 2 bases and J by 5 bases, and 15 bases separated the two germline ends. Germline V lookup: CDR1 MDHEN, CDR2 SYDVKM. The DNA of the CDR3 is TGTGCCAGCAGTTTACCAACAGGGTGGAGGGAGACCCAGTACTTC. This translates into CASSLPTGWRETQYF.

The rearrangement joins TRBV5-4 to TRBJ2-1; TRBD1 matches 8 bases. The CDR3 has 15 amino acids. Per the germline V gene, CDR1 is SGHNT and CDR2 is YYREEE (reference sequence). The junction had 11 bases not matched to a gene; V was cut back by 5 bases and J by 7 bases. The CDR3 spells CASRAGTGDRNEQFF. DNA of the CDR3: TGTGCCAGCAGAGCCGGGACAGGAGACAGGAATGAGCAGTTCTTC.

This rearrangement joins TRBV27 to TRBJ2-5; TRBD2 agrees at 8 bases. The CDR3 is 15 residues long. V dropped 11 bases and J dropped 5; count of bases not matched to a gene: 16. CDR1 is MNHEY, CDR2 SMNVEV, per germline (reference sequence). The CDR3 nucleotides are TGTGCCTTCTGGTGTTGCGGGAGGTCAGGGGAGACCCAGTACTTC. As protein: CAFWCCGRSGETQYF.

In its sample, this clone was seen once. The chain uses TRBV5-5 and TRBJ2-2, with 7 positions matching TRBD1. The CDR3 spans 13 residues. The germline V gene has CDR1 SGHKS and CDR2 YYEKEE (reference sequence). V was pared by 9 bases and J by 1 base, with 3 bases of the junction left unmatched. The CDR3 region has the DNA TGTGCCACCAGACAGGGGAACACCGGGGAGCTGTTTTTT. It encodes CATRQGNTGELFF.

This clone was seen a few times. V gene TRBV7-6 combines with J gene TRBJ2-1; 14 positions match TRBD2. In germline, CDR1 is SGHVS, CDR2 FNYEAQ. CDR3 length: 18 residues. J gave up 5 bases and V 3 bases, and 9 bases lay outside the gene matches. Written as DNA, the CDR3 is TGTGCCAGCAGCTTGGTCCGACTAGCGGGGGGGCGGGACAATGAGCAGTTCTTC. Protein product: CASSLVRLAGGRDNEQFF.

Here the CDR3 reads CASSLTNNEQFF. Written as DNA, the CDR3 is TGTGCCAGCAGCCTTACTAACAATGAGCAGTTCTTC. The genes are TRBV6-2 or TRBV6-3 and TRBJ2-1; D unresolved. Germline loops: CDR1 MNHEY, CDR2 SVGEGT. Trimming shortened V by 6 bases and J by 5 bases, and 8 bases separated the two germline ends. This CDR3 region has 12 residues.

This chain connects TRBV29-1 to TRBJ1-4, with TRBD1 as a possible D gene (5 bases). CDR3 length: 13 amino acids. The germline gives CDR1 SQVTM, CDR2 ANQGSEA. Trimming removed 6 bases from V and 5 bases from J, with 13 bases in between. The CDR3 region has the DNA TGCAGCGTCCAGGGCCCTTGGAATGAAAAACTGTTTTTT. Amino acid sequence: CSVQGPWNEKLFF.

The V call is TRBV3-1 (or the pseudogene TRBV3-2), the J call TRBJ2-3, with TRBD2 matching over 9 bases. Germline values: CDR1 LGHDT, CDR2 YNNKEL (reference sequence). The CDR3 spans 16 residues. V lost 2 bases, J lost 2 bases, and 5 bases stayed unmatched. The CDR3 sequence: CASSQLSGGPTDTQYF. In DNA form, the CDR3 reads TGTGCCAGCAGCCAACTTAGCGGGGGCCCCACAGATACGCAGTATTTT.

V and J are TRBV15 and TRBJ1-2; TRBD1 agrees at 9 bases. The CDR3 totals 15 residues. Per germline, CDR1 LNHNV and CDR2 YYDKDF (reference sequence). The J segment lost 8 bases and the V segment lost 0 bases, leaving 7 bases of the junction unmatched. The CDR3 DNA sequence: TGTGCCACCAGCAGAGATCGGGACAGGGCGCAGGGCTACACCTTC. This codes for CATSRDRDRAQGYTF.